What follows are 3 T cell receptor beta chains derived from one specimen sequenced in a study of T cell changes during pregnancy in multiple sclerosis. The data were produced by immunoSEQ multiplex PCR, yet TCRdb's version contains in-frame clones alone and is incomplete. The repertoire holds 30,000 to 40,000 clones, with 88% as singletons. This specimen consisted of CD8+ T cells from peripheral blood mononuclear cells, obtained in the third trimester of pregnancy. Receptors originate from a female donor with multiple sclerosis, enrolled in a pregnancy study.

The chain has TRBV5-4 and TRBJ2-7; 14 nucleotides align to TRBD2. The CDR3 consists of 13 residues. The V gene's germline CDR1 is SGHNT and CDR2 YYREEE (reference sequence). J was trimmed by 3 bases and V by 7 bases; bases with no gene match: 0. CDR3 DNA: TGTGCCAGCGGGACTAGCGGGGGCTACGAGCAGTACTTC. It encodes CASGTSGGYEQYF.

V usage is TRBV10-3 and J usage is TRBJ1-1; D gene uncertain. V lost 0 bases and J lost 7, with 9 bases in between. The CDR3 runs 13 residues. Per the germline V gene, CDR1 is ENHRY and CDR2 is SYGVKD. The CDR3 nucleotides are TGTGCCATCAGTGAGTCGAAGGCGGTTGAAGCTTTCTTT. This sequence encodes CAISESKAVEAFF.

This clone has ten or more counts. V usage is TRBV11-2 and J usage is TRBJ2-7; D is ambiguous. The CDR3 has 13 residues. Germline V CDR1 and CDR2: SGHAT, FQNNGV. V was shortened by 1 base and J by 3 bases, with 7 bases between the two germline ends. CDR3 protein: CASSLGGFYEQYF. The CDR3 DNA is TGTGCCAGCAGCTTAGGAGGTTTCTACGAGCAGTACTTC.